This entry lists 20 T cell receptor beta chains sequenced from one sample in a study of blood T cell repertoires in COVID-19. Sequencing used immunoSEQ multiplex PCR; TCRdb keeps in-frame clones, though not all of them. The table has 20,000 to 30,000 clones, around 96% seen once; the top ten hold roughly 3.7%. Sequenced sample: peripheral blood. The receptor set was obtained from a human donor with active COVID-19. The donor label of this sample is uncertain.

The chain links TRBV30 to TRBJ1-1; D is unclear. Germline V lookup: CDR1 GTSNPN, CDR2 SVGIG (reference sequence). Between the trimmed V and J ends, which lost 5 bases and 4 bases, there was a span of 11 bases. CDR3 size: 12 residues. In DNA, the CDR3 is TGTGCCTGGGACCCTCGAGGCACTGAAGCTTTCTTT. Its protein product is CAWDPRGTEAFF.

This chain links TRBV5-1 with TRBJ2-1, with 15 positions matching TRBD2. This CDR3 region has 19 residues. V trimming: 4 bases; J trimming: 4 bases; junction bases outside the gene matches: 12. The germline gives CDR1 SGHRS, CDR2 YFSETQ. CDR3 coding DNA: TGCGCCAGCAGCAAGAGGACTAGCGGGAGGGCAGAGTCTTACAATGAGCAGTTCTTC. It codes for CASSKRTSGRAESYNEQFF.

The rearrangement links TRBV18 to TRBJ2-1; 10 bases are a match to TRBD1. V trimming: 6 bases; J trimming: 5 bases; junction bases outside the gene matches: 4. CDR1 is KGHSH and CDR2 is LQKENI in the germline V gene. CDR3 length: 14 residues. This CDR3 reads CASSPGQGHNEQFF. CDR3 nucleotides: TGTGCCAGCTCGCCGGGACAGGGGCACAATGAGCAGTTCTTC.

This clone was recorded once. This chain links TRBV7-2 with TRBJ1-5; D is unresolved. The V gene's germline CDR1 is SGHTA and CDR2 FQGNSA. This CDR3 comprises 15 residues. The V end was cut by 4 bases, the J end by 0 bases, with 10 bases between. The CDR3 DNA is TGTGCCAGCAGCTCCAGAGGTCATAGCAATCAGCCCCAGCATTTT. Translation: CASSSRGHSNQPQHF.

The genes are TRBV10-1 and TRBJ2-1, with D unclear. Deletions cut 9 bases from V and 4 bases from J, with 13 bases between. The CDR3 consists of 13 residues. Looked up from germline, CDR1 is WNHNN and CDR2 is SYGVQD (reference sequence). The CDR3 DNA is TGCGCCAGTAACGACCAGGCATACAATGAGCAGTTCTTC. Protein sequence: CASNDQAYNEQFF.

This chain connects TRBV30 to TRBJ1-4; D is perhaps TRBD1 (5 bases). V lost 2 bases to trimming and J lost 4 bases, with 8 bases between them. CDR3 size: 13 residues. Germline V gene lookup returns CDR1 GTSNPN and CDR2 SVGIG (reference sequence). The CDR3 region is CAWSNGGNEKLFF. The CDR3 bases are TGTGCCTGGAGTAACGGGGGTAATGAAAAACTGTTTTTT.

The chain recombines TRBV19 with TRBJ2-3; 8 positions match TRBD2. This CDR3 spans 16 amino acids. Losses at the gene ends were 4 bases for V and 5 bases for J; bases not matched to a gene: 11. Looked up from germline, CDR1 is LNHDA and CDR2 is SQIVND (reference sequence). The DNA for the CDR3 is TGTGCCAGTAGTACTAGATGGACTAGCAGGGGAGATACGCAGTATTTT. It yields the protein CASSTRWTSRGDTQYF.

This clone appeared a single time. The chain uses TRBV6-5 and TRBJ2-5; D may be TRBD2 (5 bases). The CDR3 has 15 amino acids. V was pared by 6 bases and J by 5 bases, with 19 bases between. Germline V lookup: CDR1 MNHEY, CDR2 SVGAGI. The CDR3 spells CASSKYEGAKETQYF. For the CDR3, the DNA is TGTGCCAGCAGCAAATACGAGGGAGCAAAGGAGACCCAGTACTTC.

The J gene is TRBJ1-1, the V gene TRBV4-2; TRBD1 agrees at 7 bases. The CDR3 totals 13 residues. Germline lookup yields CDR1 LGHNA and CDR2 YNFKEQ. V was pared by 1 base and J by 5 bases, with 1 base of the junction left unmatched. The CDR3 DNA reads as TGTGCCAGCAGCCAAGCCAGGGGGACTGAAGCTTTCTTT. Translating it yields CASSQARGTEAFF.

The V call is TRBV6-5, the J call TRBJ2-3; TRBD1 matches 7 bases. CDR3 size: 16 residues. The germline V gene has CDR1 MNHEY and CDR2 SVGAGI. Trimming cost V 2 bases and J 2 bases; bases outside gene matches: 7. CDR3 nucleotide sequence: TGTGCCAGCAGTTACCAGCTGACAGGGTTCACAGATACGCAGTATTTT. This sequence encodes CASSYQLTGFTDTQYF.

The J gene is TRBJ2-2, the V gene TRBV7-2; D not resolved. CDR1 SGHTA and CDR2 FQGNSA come from the germline V gene. The V and J ends lost 2 bases and 6 bases respectively, with 7 bases between them. The CDR3 extends over 13 amino acids. The CDR3 DNA sequence: TGTGCCAGCAGCTTAAATCTCCCCGGGGAGCTGTTTTTT. Its translation is CASSLNLPGELFF.

The chain joins TRBV7-9 to TRBJ1-4, with 7 bases lining up with TRBD1. V lost 2 bases, J lost 7 bases, and 7 bases stayed unmatched. This CDR3 has 15 residues. Looked up from germline, CDR1 is SEHNR and CDR2 is FQNEAQ (reference sequence). The CDR3 is CASSLTPNRGEKLFF. CDR3 DNA sequence: TGTGCCAGCAGCTTAACACCTAACAGGGGTGAAAAACTGTTTTTT. Complete variable domain (other parts from reference TRBV7-9 and TRBJ1-4): DTGVSQNPRHKITKRGQNVTFRCDPISEHNRLYWYRQTLGQGPEFLTYFQNEAQLEKSRLLSDRFSAERPKGSFSTLEIQRTEQGDSAMYLCASSLTPNRGEKLFFGSGTQLSVL.

The chain uses TRBV5-4 and TRBJ2-5; TRBD2 is a possible D gene (5 bases). Germline loops: CDR1 SGHNT, CDR2 YYREEE (reference sequence). The CDR3 runs to 13 residues. V was cut by 6 bases and J by 5 bases, with 14 bases left in between. In nucleotides, the CDR3 is TGTGCCAGCAAAGGTCCGAGAGGGGAGACCCAGTACTTC. It specifies CASKGPRGETQYF.

This rearrangement joins TRBV5-1 to TRBJ1-1, with 8 bases matching TRBD1. Unmatched junction bases numbered 10, after V lost 6 bases and J lost 0 bases. CDR3 length: 16 residues. Germline-derived CDR1 and CDR2 are SGHRS and YFSETQ. In nucleotides, the CDR3 is TGCGCCAGCAATCCGTCCGGGACAGGAATGAACACTGAAGCTTTCTTT. Encoded protein: CASNPSGTGMNTEAFF.

The chain joins TRBV5-1 to TRBJ2-1, with D perhaps matching TRBD1 (6 bases). V lost 4 bases and J 3 bases, leaving 11 bases between the germline ends. Germline CDR1 reads SGHRS; CDR2 reads YFSETQ. The CDR3 loop spans 14 amino acids. CDR3 sequence reads: CASSPGQIYNEQFF. The CDR3, as DNA: TGCGCCAGCAGCCCCGGACAGATCTACAATGAGCAGTTCTTC.

The V call is TRBV19, the J call TRBJ2-7; 8 nucleotides line up with TRBD1. The V gene's germline CDR1 is LNHDA and CDR2 SQIVND (reference sequence). The V and J ends lost 3 bases and 5 bases, in that order; junction bases with no gene match: 3. The CDR3 has 13 amino acids. For the CDR3, the DNA is TGTGCCAGTAGTATCCCGGGACAGGACGAGCAGTACTTC. This codes for CASSIPGQDEQYF.

The chain carries TRBV19 and TRBJ2-1; 9 positions match TRBD2. The CDR3 loop spans 15 amino acids. V gave up 5 bases and J gave up 8 bases; unmatched junction bases: 10. CDR1 LNHDA and CDR2 SQIVND come from the germline V gene (reference sequence). Here the CDR3 DNA reads TGTGCCAGTAGTGAAGCGGGAGGCGCTCGGTATGAGCAGTTCTTC. It translates to CASSEAGGARYEQFF.

This chain links TRBV5-1 with TRBJ2-5; 7 positions match TRBD2. The CDR3 consists of 14 residues. Germline V gene data show CDR1 as SGHRS and CDR2 as YFSETQ. J was trimmed by 2 bases and V by 7 bases; bases with no gene match: 8. For the CDR3, the DNA is TGCGCCAGCGGGCAGGGAGGGTTTCAAGAGACCCAGTACTTC. Amino acid sequence: CASGQGGFQETQYF. Together with reference TRBV5-1 and TRBJ2-5, the CDR3 gives the full variable domain: KAGVTQTPRYLIKTRGQQVTLSCSPISGHRSVSWYQQTPGQGLQFLFEYFSETQRNKGNFPGRFSGRQFSNSRSEMNVSTLELGDSALYLCASGQGGFQETQYFGPGTRLLVL.

The V gene is TRBV5-1, the J gene TRBJ2-1, with 7 bases aligning to TRBD2. The CDR3 extends over 15 amino acids. V dropped 3 bases and J dropped 8; count of bases not matched to a gene: 11. Germline V gene lookup returns CDR1 SGHRS and CDR2 YFSETQ. The DNA for the CDR3 is TGCGCCAGCAGCTCCGATCCAGCGGGATTCTATGAGCAGTTCTTC. Translation gives CASSSDPAGFYEQFF. The full variable domain, with the rest looked up from reference TRBV5-1 and TRBJ2-1, is KAGVTQTPRYLIKTRGQQVTLSCSPISGHRSVSWYQQTPGQGLQFLFEYFSETQRNKGNFPGRFSGRQFSNSRSEMNVSTLELGDSALYLCASSSDPAGFYEQFFGPGTRLTVL.

The V gene is TRBV11-2, the J gene TRBJ2-7; TRBD2 matches 14 bases. The length of the CDR3 is 15 residues. Trimming cost V 5 bases and J 4 bases; bases outside gene matches: 4. Per germline, CDR1 SGHAT and CDR2 FQNNGV. DNA for the CDR3: TGTGCCAGCAGCAGACGACTAGCGGGAGGGTACGAGCAGTACTTC. This gives the protein CASSRRLAGGYEQYF. Drawing the rest from reference TRBV11-2 and TRBJ2-7, the complete variable domain is EAGVAQSPRYKIIEKRQSVAFWCNPISGHATLYWYQQILGQGPKLLIQFQNNGVVDDSQLPKDRFSAERLKGVDSTLKIQPAKLEDSAVYLCASSRRLAGGYEQYFGPGTRLTVT.